The 23 T cell receptor beta chains below all came from one sample that was sequenced in a study of cytomegalovirus exposure and HLA in healthy donors. PCR involved 60 Vbeta and 13 Jbeta primers. Generated by immunoSEQ multiplex PCR, the TCRdb table keeps only in-frame clones and is missing some. The table shows 110,000 or so clones, with 82% occurring only once. The specimen sequenced was PBMCs. The receptors derive from a woman in her late teens or twenties in good health and CMV-seronegative.

This rearrangement joins TRBV6-5 to TRBJ1-2; perhaps TRBD1 as D (6 bases). This CDR3 has 14 residues. Deletions cut 7 bases from V and 6 bases from J, with 18 bases between. The germline CDR1 and CDR2 sequences are MNHEY and SVGAGI. CDR3 bases: TGTGCCAGCAATATCCAGGGGCTTGTGGATGGCTACACCTTC. Amino acids: CASNIQGLVDGYTF.

This rearrangement joins TRBV2 to TRBJ2-1; 10 bases map to TRBD2. After removal of 6 bases from V and 4 bases from J, the junction contained 9 bases not matched to a gene. This CDR3 is built from 16 residues. The germline CDR1 and CDR2 sequences are SNHLY and FYNNEI. The CDR3 nucleotides are TGTGCCAGCAGGCCCTTTACTAGCGGGGTATACAATGAGCAGTTCTTC. Translating it yields CASRPFTSGVYNEQFF.

The table lists this clone with a count of one. The V and J genes are TRBV7-9 and TRBJ1-4; 9 bases match TRBD1. CDR1 is SEHNR and CDR2 is FQNEAQ in the germline V gene (reference sequence). This CDR3 comprises 16 residues. Unmatched junction bases numbered 4, after V lost 5 bases and J lost 0 bases. The CDR3 reads CASSKGQGTTNEKLFF. In DNA, the CDR3 is TGTGCCAGCAGCAAGGGACAGGGAACAACTAATGAAAAACTGTTTTTT. The variable domain in full, completed from reference TRBV7-9 and TRBJ1-4, reads DTGVSQNPRHKITKRGQNVTFRCDPISEHNRLYWYRQTLGQGPEFLTYFQNEAQLEKSRLLSDRFSAERPKGSFSTLEIQRTEQGDSAMYLCASSKGQGTTNEKLFFGSGTQLSVL.

This clone appeared a single time. This chain connects TRBV30 to TRBJ2-7; tentatively, D is TRBD1 (6 bases). The CDR3 is made up of 14 amino acids. CDR1 and CDR2 (germline): GTSNPN, SVGIG (reference sequence). V was clipped by 4 bases and J by 1 base, with 14 bases between them. The CDR3 protein is CAWTGTLSSYEQYF. The CDR3 region has the DNA TGTGCCTGGACCGGGACACTCTCTTCCTACGAGCAGTACTTC. The variable domain in full, completed from reference TRBV30 and TRBJ2-7, reads SQTIHQWPATLVQPVGSPLSLECTVEGTSNPNLYWYRQAAGRGLQLLFYSVGIGQISSEVPQNLSASRPQDRQFILSSKKLLLSDSGFYLCAWTGTLSSYEQYFGPGTRLTVT.

The V gene is TRBV5-1, the J gene TRBJ1-1, with TRBD1 matching over 7 bases. The CDR3 has 14 residues. V lost 5 bases and J lost 4; bases outside the gene matches: 8. Germline CDR1 is SGHRS and CDR2 is YFSETQ. This chain's CDR3 is CASRPQGPGTEAFF. The CDR3 DNA is TGCGCCAGCAGACCACAGGGGCCAGGCACTGAAGCTTTCTTT. The variable domain in full, with the rest retrieved from reference TRBV5-1 and TRBJ1-1, is KAGVTQTPRYLIKTRGQQVTLSCSPISGHRSVSWYQQTPGQGLQFLFEYFSETQRNKGNFPGRFSGRQFSNSRSEMNVSTLELGDSALYLCASRPQGPGTEAFFGQGTRLTVV.

The sample holds a few counts of this clone. The chain is built from TRBV4-3 and TRBJ1-2; 7 bases line up with TRBD1. CDR3 length: 15 residues. V was clipped by 1 base and J by 8 bases; unmatched bases: 10. Germline V CDR1 and CDR2: LGHNA, YSLEER. CDR3 in DNA: TGCGCCAGCAGCCAAGGTGGGACAGTGTTTGGAGGCTACACCTTC. It specifies CASSQGGTVFGGYTF.

CDR3 residues: CASSQADQGAPEAFF. The CDR3 DNA is TGCGCCAGCAGCCAAGCTGATCAGGGGGCCCCTGAAGCTTTCTTT. The chain joins TRBV4-1 to TRBJ1-1; 8 bases line up with TRBD1. Per germline, CDR1 MGHRA and CDR2 YSYEKL. The CDR3 has 15 amino acids. The trim removed 1 base at V and 6 bases at J, leaving 7 bases unmatched.

The chain carries TRBV11-3 and TRBJ2-1, with 7 bases lining up with TRBD2. This CDR3 comprises 14 residues. V was pared by 5 bases and J by 6 bases, with 7 bases of the junction left unmatched. Germline V lookup: CDR1 SGHNT, CDR2 YENEEA. This chain's CDR3 is CASSQAWGGNEQFF. The DNA for the CDR3 is TGTGCCAGCAGCCAAGCTTGGGGGGGCAATGAGCAGTTCTTC.

The rearrangement joins TRBV6-1 to TRBJ2-3, with D tentatively TRBD2 (5 bases). Germline-derived CDR1 and CDR2 are MNHNS and SASEGT. The ends were cut back, 8 bases at V and 10 bases at J, with 13 bases in the middle. The CDR3 runs 11 residues. CDR3 coding DNA: TGTGCCAGCTCCCTACCCGGGGCGCAGTATTTT. Translating it yields CASSLPGAQYF.

The chain has TRBV7-9 and TRBJ1-3; possible D gene TRBD1, 6 bases. Deletions cut 3 bases from V and 2 bases from J, with 17 bases between. This CDR3 has 17 amino acids. CDR1 is SEHNR, CDR2 FQNEAQ, per germline (reference sequence). This CDR3 reads CASSLGGGSRAGNTIYF. For the CDR3, the DNA is TGTGCCAGCAGCTTGGGGGGGGGCTCGCGGGCTGGAAACACCATATATTTT.

J is TRBJ1-3 and V is TRBV7-2; 9 bases fit TRBD1. Germline lookup yields CDR1 SGHTA and CDR2 FQGNSA. The CDR3 totals 16 residues. V was clipped by 2 bases and J by 4 bases; unmatched bases: 6. The CDR3 DNA is TGTGCCAGCAGCTTACCGGGACAGGGAGGGGGAAACACCATATATTTT. Its translation: CASSLPGQGGGNTIYF.

The chain uses TRBV4-2 and TRBJ2-1; D unresolved. CDR3 length: 14 residues. Trimming took 2 bases from V and 1 from J, leaving 6 bases between them. The germline V gene has CDR1 LGHNA and CDR2 YNFKEQ. The CDR3 region is CASSQLSSYNEQFF. CDR3 coding DNA: TGTGCCAGCAGCCAATTGTCTTCCTACAATGAGCAGTTCTTC.

This chain links TRBV18 with TRBJ2-7; D gene uncertain. The CDR3 runs to 15 residues. Trimming pared 2 bases from V and 3 bases from J, leaving 14 bases between. Germline V CDR1 and CDR2: KGHSH, LQKENI. This chain's CDR3 is CASSPDRGSIYEQYF. As DNA, the CDR3 is TGTGCCAGCTCACCAGACCGCGGCAGCATCTACGAGCAGTACTTC.

This chain uses TRBV11-2 with TRBJ2-5; 8 bases are a match to TRBD2. TRBJ2-7 explains the end of the DNA better; the J call may be wrong. CDR3 length: 15 amino acids. Germline loops: CDR1 SGHAT, CDR2 FQNNGV. CDR3 region: CASSYFGGGRYEQYF. In nucleotides, the CDR3 is TGTGCCAGCAGCTACTTCGGCGGGGGGAGGTACGAGCAGTACTTC.

V gene TRBV6-5 combines with J gene TRBJ1-1, with 7 bases that match TRBD1. Germline assignment: CDR1 MNHEY and CDR2 SVGAGI. V lost 6 bases to trimming and J lost 5 bases; unmatched junction nucleotides: 12. This CDR3 has 15 residues. The CDR3 spells CASRSNYAGGTEAFF. The CDR3, as DNA: TGTGCCAGCAGATCGAATTATGCAGGGGGAACTGAAGCTTTCTTT.

The chain carries TRBV6-1 and TRBJ1-1; 10 positions match TRBD1. The CDR3 runs 15 residues. Losses at the gene ends were 5 bases for V and 5 bases for J; bases not matched to a gene: 8. Germline V gene data show CDR1 as MNHNS and CDR2 as SASEGT. Here the CDR3 reads CASSSDRGRGTEAFF. In DNA, the CDR3 is TGTGCCAGCAGTTCAGACAGGGGGCGCGGGACTGAAGCTTTCTTT.

The chain combines TRBV13 with TRBJ2-6, with 7 positions matching TRBD1. Germline V gene data show CDR1 as PRHDT and CDR2 as FYEKMQ (reference sequence). Losses at the gene ends were 4 bases for V and 1 base for J; bases not matched to a gene: 7. CDR3 length equals 17 residues. CDR3 sequence reads: CASSSDRQGSGANVLTF. CDR3 in DNA: TGTGCCAGCAGCTCCGACAGACAGGGTTCTGGGGCCAACGTCCTGACTTTC.

Turning to this clone: Sequence at one end of the junction differs from germline and may be a read error. The chain carries TRBV7-8 and TRBJ1-2; D is ambiguous. The germline gives CDR1 SGHVS, CDR2 FQNEAQ. The CDR3 sequence is 15 residues long. The CDR3 here is CAGSPEGFSNYGYTF. As DNA, the CDR3 is TGTGCCGGCAGCCCGGAGGGTTTCTCAAACTATGGCTACACCTTC.

V and J are TRBV15 and TRBJ1-5; TRBD1 agrees at 7 bases. J lost 0 bases, V lost 5 bases, and 4 bases had no gene match. The CDR3 is 15 residues long. Germline V CDR1 and CDR2: LNHNV, YYDKDF (reference sequence). The CDR3 bases are TGTGCCACCAGCTGGTACAGGGGTAGCAATCAGCCCCAGCATTTT. Amino acids: CATSWYRGSNQPQHF.

V usage is TRBV11-2 and J usage is TRBJ2-7, with 12 bases matching TRBD1. The germline CDR1 and CDR2 sequences are SGHAT and FQNNGV. With V trimmed by 5 bases and J by 5 bases, 4 bases remained unmatched. The CDR3 is made up of 14 amino acids. CDR3 in DNA: TGTGCCAGCAGCCCTGGGACAGGGGGCCACGAGCAGTACTTC. It specifies CASSPGTGGHEQYF.

V and J are TRBV7-6 and TRBJ2-7, with no clear D. CDR3 length equals 16 residues. V was shortened by 0 bases and J by 4 bases, with 16 bases between the two germline ends. Germline V CDR1 and CDR2: SGHVS, FNYEAQ. CDR3 residues: CASSLAGTMEAYEQYF. CDR3 bases: TGTGCCAGCAGCTTAGCGGGTACTATGGAAGCGTACGAGCAGTACTTC.

This chain links TRBV21-1 with TRBJ1-5; whether TRBD1, the table's D call, matches the DNA was not checked. TRBV21-1 corresponds to a pseudogene. The CDR3 is 16 amino acids. The CDR3 spells CASSKSDRGLNQPQHF. The CDR3, as DNA: TGTGCCAGCAGCAAATCTGACAGGGGGCTGAATCAGCCCCAGCATTTT.

This sequence joins TRBV6-5 and TRBJ1-2; 7 bases align to TRBD1. The V gene's germline CDR1 is MNHEY and CDR2 SVGAGI. CDR3 length: 14 amino acids. V lost 6 bases, J lost 7 bases, and 11 bases stayed unmatched. CDR3 DNA: TGTGCCAGCAGACAGCCCGACAGGGCGGGTGGCTACACCTTC. It encodes CASRQPDRAGGYTF.